This is a list of T cell receptor beta chains from one sample in a study of Graves' ophthalmopathy and Graves' hyperthyroidism. TCRdb re-derived calls from the multiplex PCR reads in MiXCR, one entry per CDR3 protein. The repertoire includes some 400,000 distinct CDR3 sequences, 18% of them detected once, and roughly 1.5% sits in the top ten. The sample was peripheral blood. The receptors shown here come from a woman aged 18-35 years with Graves' ophthalmopathy. Both conserved end residues are part of each CDR3. D genes are given only for firm matches. Rows may omit the clone size; those that give it use once, few, many or a size class.

>-|TRBJ2-7|TRBD1|14|TRBV28
TGTGCCAGCAGGGGGACAGGGGGCTTGGGCGAGCAGTACTTC
CASRGTGGLGEQYF
>many|TRBJ1-5|-|15|TRBV30
TGTGCCTGGAGCGTAGTGGCAGAAAGGGGAATGCCCCAGCATTTT
CAWSVVAERGMPQHF
>many|TRBJ2-3|-|17|TRBV24-1
TGTGCCACCAGTGATTCGGGACTCTCCCCTAGCACAGATACGCAGTATTTT
CATSDSGLSPSTDTQYF
>many|TRBJ2-7|TRBD1|13|TRBV5-1
TGCGCCAGCAGCAAAGGGGGCGGACACGAGCAGTACTTC
CASSKGGGHEQYF
>many|TRBJ2-2|TRBD1|19|TRBV7-8
TGTGCCAGCAGCCCTGTCCGTAGGGACAGGGGTAAATATTCCGGGGAGCTGTTTTTT
CASSPVRRDRGKYSGELFF
>many|TRBJ1-1|-|17|TRBV5-6
TGTGCCAGCAGCTTCCGACGTCTGGACAGTGGGAACACTGAAGCTTTCTTT
CASSFRRLDSGNTEAFF
>many|TRBJ1-1|-|15|TRBV11-1
TGTGCCAGCAGCGCATTACCACACTTGAACACTGAAGCTTTCTTT
CASSALPHLNTEAFF
>many|TRBJ2-7|TRBD1|16|TRBV20-1
TGCAGTGCACTATTGCCTCCGGGACAGGGTTCCTACGAGCAGTACTTC
CSALLPPGQGSYEQYF
>few|TRBJ1-1|-|14|TRBV3-1
TGTGCCAGCAGAAGCAGGGCGGAGCTCACTGAAGCTTTCTTT
CASRSRAELTEAFF
>many|TRBJ2-2|TRBD1|15|TRBV13
TGTGCCAGCAGCCCCGGGACAGACCGGAGCGGGGAGCTGTTTTTT
CASSPGTDRSGELFF
>many|TRBJ1-2|-|15|TRBV6-5
TGTGCCAGCAGTTACTCGGGCGCCGTACACTATGGCTACACCTTC
CASSYSGAVHYGYTF
>once|TRBJ2-5|-|16|TRBV7-7
TGTGCTAGCAGCTTAGGGGGGACACCCCCGGCGGAGACCCAGTACTTC
CASSLGGTPPAETQYF